One and the same sample provided the 3 T cell receptor beta chains below, sequenced in a study of regulatory T cells in long-lasting Graves disease. With iRepertoire HTBI primers and Arm-PCR of CDR3 regions, TCR beta libraries were built. TCRdb passed the multiplex PCR reads through MiXCR, listing each CDR3 protein once. The data hold around 420,000 distinct CDR3 sequences, with approximately 15% observed a single time. Time point indicated: newly diagnosed GD, antithyroid drugs for less than 3 months. RNA isolated from PBMCs was used to make the TCR library. The sample was also linked to a second study, of T cells in Graves' hyperthyroidism and ophthalmopathy.

The source was peripheral blood mononuclear cells (PBMCs), collected at new diagnosis, from a patient treated with antithyroid drugs. The receptor set was obtained from a woman between 35 and 50 years old with Graves disease.

This clonotype has ten or more counts. The V and J genes are TRBV2 and TRBJ2-2; D gene uncertain. The V gene's germline CDR1 is SNHLY and CDR2 FYNNEI. CDR3 length: 13 residues. V gave up 5 bases and J gave up 4 bases, with 8 bases separating them. CDR3 residues: CASSFRSTGELFF. In nucleotides, the CDR3 is TGTGCCAGCAGTTTCCGATCCACCGGGGAGCTGTTTTTT.

This clonotype was seen ten or more times. The chain uses TRBV30 and TRBJ2-7; TRBD2 might be the D (6 bases). The CDR3 spans 13 residues. V lost 4 bases, J lost 4 bases, and 14 bases lay in between. Germline V CDR1 and CDR2: GTSNPN, SVGIG (reference sequence). The CDR3 is CAWNPGGSYEQYF. The CDR3 DNA sequence: TGTGCCTGGAACCCCGGGGGTAGTTACGAGCAGTACTTC. Variable domain in full (rest from reference TRBV30 and TRBJ2-7): SQTIHQWPATLVQPVGSPLSLECTVEGTSNPNLYWYRQAAGRGLQLLFYSVGIGQISSEVPQNLSASRPQDRQFILSSKKLLLSDSGFYLCAWNPGGSYEQYFGPGTRLTVT.

This clonotype was seen a few times. The chain links TRBV28 to TRBJ2-3; 10 positions agree with TRBD1. This CDR3 has 15 residues. CDR1 MDHEN and CDR2 SYDVKM come from the germline V gene. V was pared by 5 bases and J by 4 bases, with 6 bases of the junction left unmatched. The CDR3 protein is CASSQRQGASDTQYF. CDR3 sequence (DNA): TGTGCCAGCAGTCAGCGACAGGGGGCATCAGATACGCAGTATTTT.